This T cell receptor (beta chain) was sequenced in a study of identical twins. Using its own MiXCR run on the 5' RACE reads, TCRdb lists one record per CDR3 protein. Altogether about 190,000 distinct CDR3 sequences are present, about 16% being singletons, with the ten largest covering 40%. V was clipped by 1 base and J by 0 bases, with 7 bases between them. The CDR3 consists of 15 residues. CDR1 is SEHNR, CDR2 FQNEAQ, per germline (reference sequence). In its sample, this clonotype was seen a few times. The same specimen was also included in a second study, on T cells expressing NK-cell markers.

This chain uses TRBV7-9 with TRBJ1-5; D is unresolved. The clonotype comes from a woman aged 18 to 35 in good health. What was sequenced was CD8+ T cells sorted from blood. DNA for the CDR3: TGTGCCAGCAGCTTAGGAGACATTAGCAATCAGCCCCAGCATTTT. It yields the protein CASSLGDISNQPQHF.